This is a list of T cell receptor beta chains from one sample in a study of beta chain features in type 1 diabetes. Generated by immunoSEQ multiplex PCR, the TCRdb table keeps only in-frame clones and is missing some. The repertoire includes about 240,000 clones, about 15% of them detected once, and approximately 0.018% sits in the top ten. The sequenced sample was naive CD4+ T cells from blood. Receptors were obtained from a young man with type 1 diabetes. The CDR3 runs from the conserved cysteine through the conserved F or W. Fields, in order: V gene, clone size, D gene, J gene, CDR3 protein, CDR3 DNA. The D gene is left open where the match is weak. A row's size may be missing; if present it is once, few, many or a size class.

>TRBV5-1|-|TRBD2|TRBJ2-3
CASSSTSGGTTDTQYF
TGCGCCAGCAGCTCGACTAGCGGGGGAACCACAGATACGCAGTATTTT
>TRBV5-4|few|-|TRBJ1-2
CASSFQGGNGYTF
TGTGCCAGCAGCTTCCAGGGTGGCAATGGCTACACCTTC
>TRBV27|-|TRBD1|TRBJ2-7
CASSSIGTGPYEQYF
TGTGCCAGCAGTTCGATCGGGACAGGGCCCTACGAGCAGTACTTC
>TRBV28|few|TRBD1|TRBJ2-5
CASSSRQGAGETQYF
TGTGCCAGCAGTTCGAGACAGGGGGCAGGGGAGACCCAGTACTTC
>TRBV30|-|TRBD1|TRBJ1-1
CAWSGGTGRGGAFF
TGTGCCTGGAGTGGGGGGACAGGGCGCGGAGGGGCTTTCTTT
>TRBV5-4|-|-|TRBJ2-2
CASSGQGQDTGELFF
TGTGCCAGCAGCGGACAAGGGCAGGACACCGGGGAGCTGTTTTTT
>TRBV4-2|few|-|TRBJ2-7
CASSQDLLGYEQYF
TGTGCCAGCAGCCAAGATCTACTAGGCTACGAGCAGTACTTC
>TRBV6-5|-|-|TRBJ2-1
CASSEGPGDEQFF
TGTGCCAGCAGTGAAGGACCAGGGGATGAGCAGTTCTTC
>TRBV6-5|-|-|TRBJ2-7
CASSYSGAGSYEQYF
TGTGCCAGCAGTTACTCGGGGGCAGGGTCCTACGAGCAGTACTTC
>TRBV27|once|-|TRBJ2-5
CASRQNRLQETQYF
TGTGCCAGCAGACAGAACAGGTTACAAGAGACCCAGTACTTC
>TRBV13|few|TRBD2|TRBJ2-1
CASTQIQREVHNEQFF
TGTGCCAGCACCCAAATACAGCGGGAGGTTCACAATGAGCAGTTCTTC
>TRBV27|-|TRBD2|TRBJ2-1
CASSLQRGRNEQFF
TGTGCCAGCAGTTTGCAGCGGGGGCGGAATGAGCAGTTCTTC
>TRBV27|-|TRBD1|TRBJ1-5
CASSFRGPDQPQHF
TGTGCCAGCAGTTTCAGGGGGCCCGATCAGCCCCAGCATTTT
>TRBV4-1|-|-|TRBJ2-2
CASSPGLGPNTGELFF
TGCGCCAGCAGCCCCGGGTTGGGGCCGAACACCGGGGAGCTGTTTTTT
>TRBV5-4|few|-|TRBJ2-1
CASSPSRSSYNEQFF
TGTGCCAGCAGCCCTAGCAGGAGCTCCTACAATGAGCAGTTCTTC